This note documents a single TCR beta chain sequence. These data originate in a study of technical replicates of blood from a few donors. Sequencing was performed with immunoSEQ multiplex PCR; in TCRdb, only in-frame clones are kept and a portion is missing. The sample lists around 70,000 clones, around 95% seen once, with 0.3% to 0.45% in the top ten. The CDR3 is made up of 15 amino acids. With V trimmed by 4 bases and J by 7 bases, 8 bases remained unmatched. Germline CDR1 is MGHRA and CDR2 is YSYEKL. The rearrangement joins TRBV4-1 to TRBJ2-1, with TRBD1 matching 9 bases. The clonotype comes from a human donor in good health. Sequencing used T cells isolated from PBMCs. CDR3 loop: CASSLGTGSSNEQFF. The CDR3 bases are TGCGCCAGCAGCCTAGGGACAGGGAGCTCAAATGAGCAGTTCTTC.